These 17 T cell receptor beta chains were all obtained from the same sample, sequenced in a study of tissue T cells after allogeneic stem cell transplantation. Profiled with immunoSEQ multiplex PCR; TCRdb holds only in-frame clones, not every one. This sample carries thousands of clones, approximately 47% of them seen once, and the ten largest clones take 7.8%. The time point here: mouse harvest day 7 after allogeneic transplant. Each mouse received 10^7 T-cell-depleted marrow cells plus 10^6 splenic CD5+ T cells by tail vein. The sequenced sample consisted of gut tissue. These receptor sequences come from a female BALB/c mouse given C57BL/6 T cells with graft-versus-host disease after an allogeneic hematopoietic cell transplant.

Concerning this clone itself: Genes and germline are mouse. CDR3 bases read: TGTGCCAGCAGCGGACAGATTTCCAACGAAAGATTATTT. It specifies CASSGQISNERLF. The whole CDR3 sequence is CASSGQISNERLFF. The chain joins TRBV3 to TRBJ1-4; maybe TRBD1 (6 bases). The read terminates 1 residue ahead of where the CDR3 ends, so the germline J gene completes it. This CDR3 has 14 amino acids. The germline V gene encodes CDR1 SNHLY and CDR2 FYNGKV (reference sequence). V lost 5 bases and J lost 0, with 7 bases in between.

This clone was seen only a few times. All gene names here are mouse names. From the germline J gene comes the end of the CDR3, since the read stops 1 residue before it. The chain links TRBV12-1 to TRBJ2-7; 8 bases are shared with TRBD2. V shed 1 base, J shed 7 bases, and the junction held 2 bases outside the gene matches. The CDR3 has 12 residues. The germline gives CDR1 SGHSN, CDR2 HYEKVE. The CDR3 protein is CASSLGGREQYF. CDR3 DNA (partial): TGTGCCAGCTCTCTGGGGGGGCGGGAACAGTAC.

Details on this clone: Gene names are the mouse ones. The read ends 1 residue shy of where the CDR3 ends; the end is completed using the germline J gene. The rearrangement links TRBV26 to TRBJ1-5; D possibly corresponds to TRBD1 (5 bases). Trimming removed 0 bases from V and 6 bases from J, with 6 bases in between. The CDR3 length is 13 residues. Germline V gene sequence: CDR1 KGHPV, CDR2 FQNQEV (reference sequence). CDR3 amino acids: CASSLSTVQAPLF. Partial CDR3 DNA: TGTGCCAGCAGTCTGTCGACAGTCCAGGCTCCGCTT. Together with reference TRBV26 and TRBJ1-5, the CDR3 gives the full variable domain: NSKVIQTPRYLVKGQGQKAKMRCIPEKGHPVVFWYQQNKNNEFKFLINFQNQEVLQQIDMTEKRFSAECPSNSPCSLEIQSSEAGDSALYLCASSLSTVQAPLFGEGTRLSVL.

In regard to this clone: The gene names here belong to mouse. Read coverage stops 1 residue before the CDR3 terminus; the germline J gene supplies the remainder. This chain links TRBV16 with TRBJ1-1; TRBD1 matches at 12 bases. The junction had 1 base not matched to a gene; V was cut back by 5 bases and J by 9 bases. The CDR3 totals 12 residues. Germline V gives CDR1 SGHSA, CDR2 FRNQAP. The CDR3 DNA, read in part, is TGTGCAAGCAGCCGGGACAGGGGGCAAGTCTTC. Its protein product is CASSRDRGQVF. The entire CDR3 is CASSRDRGQVFF.

Only a few counts were recorded for this clone. Gene names are mouse gene names. The read ends 1 residue before the CDR3 terminus; that terminus is restored from the germline J gene. The rearrangement joins TRBV13-1 to TRBJ2-7; 7 bases agree with TRBD2. Germline lookup yields CDR1 NSHNY and CDR2 SYGAGN. CDR3 size: 14 residues. The V and J ends lost 2 bases and 2 bases, in that order; junction bases with no gene match: 4. Here the CDR3 reads CASSEGWGAYEQYF. The part of the CDR3 DNA that was read is TGTGCCAGCAGTGAAGGGTGGGGGGCCTATGAACAGTAC.

Concerning this clone itself: The gene names given are mouse names. The read terminates 1 residue ahead of where the CDR3 ends, so the germline J gene completes it. This chain connects TRBV14 to TRBJ2-5, with D perhaps TRBD1 (6 bases). Between the trimmed V and J ends, which lost 2 bases and 6 bases, there was a span of 7 bases. Germline CDR1 reads SGHDT; CDR2 reads FRDEAV. The length of the CDR3 is 12 residues. The CDR3 region is CASSLTGDTQYF. CDR3 bases read: TGTGCCAGCAGTTTAACAGGGGACACCCAGTAC.

This clone was counted between two and nine times. Genes and germline come from the mouse. The read gets to within 1 residue of the CDR3 end, and the germline J gene fills in the rest. The chain has TRBV12-1 and TRBJ1-3; 10 positions match TRBD1. The CDR3 runs to 14 residues. V lost 0 bases to trimming and J lost 8 bases; unmatched junction nucleotides: 3. Germline CDR1 is SGHSN and CDR2 is HYEKVE. CDR3 sequence: CASSLEDRGHTLYF. Incomplete CDR3 DNA: TGTGCCAGCTCTCTCGAAGACAGGGGGCATACGCTCTAT.

A remark on this clone: The listed genes are named as in mouse. The read terminates 1 residue ahead of where the CDR3 ends, so the germline J gene completes it. J is TRBJ2-1 and V is TRBV3, with D possibly matching TRBD1 (5 bases). The CDR3 runs to 13 residues. Germline CDR1 reads SNHLY; CDR2 reads FYNGKV (reference sequence). The V end was cut by 3 bases, the J end by 4 bases, with 7 bases between. The DNA read from the CDR3 is TGTGCCAGCAGCTTTCAGGGTTATGCTGAGCAGTTC. Translated, it gives CASSFQGYAEQF. The whole CDR3 sequence is CASSFQGYAEQFF.

Comment on this clone: The listed genes are named as in mouse. From the germline J gene comes the end of the CDR3, since the read stops 1 residue before it. V is TRBV16 and J is TRBJ2-5; a weak D match, TRBD1 (6 bases). CDR1 SGHSA and CDR2 FRNQAP come from the germline V gene. V lost 5 bases to trimming and J lost 1 base, with 10 bases between them. The CDR3 extends over 14 amino acids. CDR3 region: CASSPPGDQDTQYF. CDR3 bases read: TGTGCAAGCAGCCCCCCAGGGGACCAAGACACCCAGTAC.

A remark on this clone: Gene names refer to mouse genes. The CDR3 end is not reached by the read, which stops 1 residue before it; the germline J gene fills it in. The rearrangement joins TRBV29 to TRBJ1-1; D remains ambiguous. CDR3 size: 10 residues. CDR1 and CDR2 from the germline V gene are MSHET and SYDVDS. V lost 5 bases, J lost 10 bases, and 8 bases lay in between. The DNA read from the CDR3 is TGTGCTAGCAGTGCCGGTGCAGTCTTC. Residues: CASSAGAVF. The full CDR3 is CASSAGAVFF.

This clone was counted only a few times. All gene names here are mouse names. The read ends 1 residue before the CDR3 terminus; that terminus is restored from the germline J gene. The V call is TRBV26, the J call TRBJ2-7, with 11 bases identical to TRBD2. The CDR3 is 14 amino acids. Germline V CDR1 and CDR2: KGHPV, FQNQEV (reference sequence). The J segment lost 4 bases and the V segment lost 5 bases, leaving 4 bases of the junction unmatched. CDR3 DNA, as far as it was read: TGTGCCAGCAGTAATACTGGGGGGGCGTATGAACAGTAC. It is translated as CASSNTGGAYEQY. The CDR3 as a whole reads CASSNTGGAYEQYF.

Turning to this clone: Genes and germline come from the mouse. The DNA read from the CDR3 is TGTGCCAGCAGTCTCCAGGGTATTTCTGGAAATACGCTCTAT. This encodes CASSLQGISGNTLY. The entire CDR3 protein is CASSLQGISGNTLYF. This chain joins TRBV26 and TRBJ1-3, with D perhaps matching TRBD1 (5 bases). The read ends 1 residue shy of where the CDR3 ends; the end is completed using the germline J gene. The V gene's germline CDR1 is KGHPV and CDR2 FQNQEV (reference sequence). CDR3 size: 15 residues. V was pared by 3 bases and J by 0 bases, with 9 bases between.

For this clone: Mouse gene names apply. The missing CDR3 end, 1 residue past where the read stops, is filled in from the germline J gene. The chain employs TRBV1 and TRBJ1-5; D gene uncertain. The length of the CDR3 is 15 residues. V was trimmed by 5 bases and J by 3 bases, leaving 14 bases between them. Germline assignment: CDR1 NSQYPW and CDR2 LRSPGD (reference sequence). CDR3 amino acids: CTCSNSGRGNQAPLF. The CDR3 bases that were read are TGCACCTGCAGTAACAGTGGGCGAGGCAACCAGGCTCCGCTT.

As regards this clone: Mouse germline and gene names are used. The part of the CDR3 DNA that was read is TGTGCCAGCAGCCCTCGGAGGGTCAGTGCAGAAACGCTGTAT. It codes for CASSPRRVSAETLY. The whole CDR3 is CASSPRRVSAETLYF. This rearrangement joins TRBV5 to TRBJ2-3, with no clear D. Sequencing ends 1 residue short of the CDR3 end; the germline J gene provides the rest. Trimming shortened V by 4 bases and J by 0 bases, and 11 bases separated the two germline ends. Germline CDR1 reads LGHNA; CDR2 reads YNLKQL (reference sequence). The CDR3 has 15 residues.

This clone is termed large. Mouse gene names and germline throughout. The read ends 1 residue shy of where the CDR3 ends; the end is completed using the germline J gene. The chain combines TRBV13-2 with TRBJ1-3; unclear D gene. Deletions cut 6 bases from V and 2 bases from J, with 0 bases between. Germline assignment: CDR1 NNHNN and CDR2 SYGAGS (reference sequence). The CDR3 runs 10 residues. The covered CDR3 bases are TGTGCCAGCGCTGGAAATACGCTCTAT. It encodes CASAGNTLY. Given in full, the CDR3 is CASAGNTLYF.

This clone came up a few times. Mouse germline and gene names are used. The sequenced fragment ends 1 residue before the CDR3 boundary, so the rest is inferred from the germline J gene. The rearrangement links TRBV12-2 to TRBJ2-7, with 7 bases aligning to TRBD1. The CDR3 spans 14 residues. The germline CDR1 and CDR2 sequences are SGHLS and HYDKME. V was pared by 0 bases and J by 7 bases, with 8 bases of the junction left unmatched. This chain's CDR3 is CASSLEGRGWEQYF. CDR3 bases read: TGTGCCAGCTCTCTCGAAGGCAGGGGGTGGGAACAGTAC.

As to this clone: Gene names follow the mouse nomenclature. The CDR3 end falls 1 residue outside the read, so it is completed with the germline J gene. The chain is built from TRBV26 and TRBJ2-4; D not certain. The germline gives CDR1 KGHPV, CDR2 FQNQEV (reference sequence). The ends were cut back, 4 bases at V and 0 bases at J, with 5 bases in the middle. The CDR3 is 13 residues long. CDR3 DNA (partial): TGTGCCAGCAGTCCGACAAGTCAAAACACCTTGTAC. It translates to CASSPTSQNTLY. The CDR3 as a whole reads CASSPTSQNTLYF.